The T cell receptor (beta chain) under discussion was sequenced for a study of cytomegalovirus exposure and HLA in healthy donors. Across the whole study: Early on, a data release was issued that held roughly 86 million unique TCRs from HLA-typed donors.

Remarks on this clone: Its antigen is as yet unknown.

Study-wide results and limits: At a 0.05 false discovery rate, a later analysis found some 17,000 TCR beta sequences to be associated with HLA alleles. Most observed TCR sequences were rare, whereas some public TCRs were detected in many donors. Judged likely to be a sequencing artifact was a cluster of highly shared sequence variants.

PCR primers comprised 60 Vbeta and 13 Jbeta primers. Repertoires were generated with immunoSEQ multiplex PCR, while TCRdb's copy carries only in-frame clones and drops some. The table shows 200,000 or so clones, with approximately 80% occurring only once. V shed 0 bases and J shed 4 bases, with 3 bases lying between them. The CDR3 covers 12 residues. Germline loops: CDR1 SGHDT, CDR2 YYEEEE. The V gene is TRBV5-6, the J gene TRBJ2-3; D not resolved. The clonotype was recovered from a woman in her twenties or thirties in good health and CMV-seropositive. Sequenced sample: PBMCs. For the CDR3, the DNA is TGTGCCAGCAGCTTGGTAGCAGATACGCAGTATTTT. This codes for CASSLVADTQYF.